One T cell receptor beta chain is described in this entry. The antigen remains undetermined. The data were obtained in a study of blood T cells in healthy people across ages. Points from the study as a whole: More naive CD4+ cells and higher diversity were found in long-lived than in aged donors.

Then a second PCR, running roughly 6 to 12 cycles, was carried out with a sample-barcoded 5' primer and a J-beta primer mix. TCRdb recomputed calls from the 5' RACE reads with MiXCR, one row per CDR3 protein. The sample contains around 1.7 million distinct CDR3 sequences, 28% of which appear only once. Total RNA was extracted at no less than 5.5 micrograms per sample. Trimming stripped 4 bases from V and 2 bases from J, with 15 bases between. Germline V gives CDR1 LNHDA, CDR2 SQIVND (reference sequence). The CDR3 covers 17 residues. The sequencing sample was made of blood. This clonotype was sampled from a woman under 40 in good health. This chain uses TRBV19 with TRBJ2-6; D tentatively fits TRBD1 or TRBD2 (5 bases each). The CDR3 coding sequence is TGTGCCAGTAGTACGGGACCCGGCTCTACTGGGGCCAACGTCCTGACTTTC. Protein product: CASSTGPGSTGANVLTF.